A selection of T cell receptor beta chains follows, all from one sample in a study of cytomegalovirus exposure and HLA in healthy donors. Produced via immunoSEQ multiplex PCR; TCRdb's table is partial and in-frame only. The sample has roughly 160,000 clones; about 76% are singletons. The sample taken for sequencing was PBMCs. The receptors come from a woman aged 18-29 years in good health and CMV-seropositive. CDR3s include the opening cysteine and the closing phenylalanine or tryptophan. D genes are given only for firm matches. Only part of the rows carry a size: once, few, many, or a class if the clone is expanded.

size	V	J	D	CDR3	DNA
NA	TRBV30	TRBJ2-1	TRBD1	CAWSPTGGYNEQFF	TGTGCCTGGAGTCCGACAGGGGGTTACAATGAGCAGTTCTTC
once	TRBV27	TRBJ1-2	TRBD1	CASSDRGSYGYTF	TGTGCCAGCAGTGACAGGGGTTCCTATGGCTACACCTTC
NA	TRBV23-1	TRBJ1-6	NA	CASSQRQAGSPLHF	TGCGCCAGCAGTCAACGACAGGCAGGTTCACCCCTCCACTTT
NA	TRBV11-2	TRBJ1-2	NA	CASAADGLYGYTF	TGTGCCAGCGCCGCGGACGGACTCTATGGCTACACCTTC
once	TRBV28	TRBJ2-7	TRBD1	CASSKTGTIYEQYF	TGTGCCAGCAGTAAGACAGGGACCATCTACGAGCAGTACTTC
few	TRBV29-1	TRBJ1-4	NA	CSVAASTTNEKLFF	TGCAGCGTCGCGGCATCTACAACTAATGAAAAACTGTTTTTT
NA	TRBV25-1	TRBJ1-6	TRBD1	CASRLGTGSAPLHF	TGTGCCAGCAGGTTGGGGACAGGGAGTGCACCCCTCCACTTT
NA	TRBV2	TRBJ1-1	NA	CASTLEKNTEAFF	TGTGCCAGCACTCTAGAAAAGAACACTGAAGCTTTCTTT
NA	TRBV27	TRBJ1-1	NA	CASNLLPGVDTEAFF	TGTGCCAGCAACCTACTGCCGGGTGTGGACACTGAAGCTTTCTTT
NA	TRBV19	TRBJ2-6	TRBD1	CASSHPGQASGANVLTF	TGTGCCAGTAGCCACCCGGGACAGGCGTCTGGGGCCAACGTCCTGACTTTC
NA	TRBV6-5	TRBJ1-6	NA	CASSPAGGSSPLHF	TGTGCCAGCAGTCCCGCGGGGGGTTCTTCACCCCTCCACTTT
NA	TRBV7-2	TRBJ2-5	TRBD2	CASSSVWRGGEETQYF	TGTGCCAGCAGCTCCGTGTGGCGCGGGGGGGAAGAGACCCAGTACTTC
once	TRBV7-3	TRBJ2-5	NA	CASSLGGGGGETQYF	TGTGCCAGCAGCTTAGGAGGGGGCGGAGGAGAGACCCAGTACTTC
NA	TRBV29-1	TRBJ2-7	TRBD2	CSVFSGAYEQYF	TGCAGCGTTTTTAGCGGGGCCTACGAGCAGTACTTC
NA	TRBV5-1	TRBJ1-6	NA	CASSLDEDSPLHF	TGCGCCAGCAGCTTGGATGAGGATTCACCCCTCCACTTT
NA	TRBV4-3	TRBJ1-1	TRBD1	CASSQGDGTGGGEAFF	TGCGCCAGCAGCCAAGGAGACGGGACAGGGGGAGGAGAAGCTTTCTTT
NA	TRBV5-1	TRBJ1-1	NA	CASSWGGALNTEAFF	TGCGCCAGCAGCTGGGGAGGGGCCCTGAACACTGAAGCTTTCTTT
NA	TRBV30	TRBJ1-5	NA	CAWSVLTGDQPQHF	TGTGCCTGGAGTGTACTTACAGGCGATCAGCCCCAGCATTTT
NA	TRBV6-5	TRBJ1-1	TRBD1	CASSEGQWNTEAFF	TGTGCCAGCAGTGAGGGACAGTGGAACACTGAAGCTTTCTTT
NA	TRBV7-2	TRBJ2-7	TRBD2	CASSLGPRTSGPYEQYF	TGTGCCAGCAGCTTAGGGCCCCGGACTAGCGGTCCCTACGAGCAGTACTTC